This TCR beta chain derives from a study of cytomegalovirus exposure and HLA in healthy donors. Study context: In a previous analysis, approximately 110 million unique TCR beta sequences were found from 170 million or so T cells. Study findings and constraints: 150 to 200 TCR beta chains were listed as cytomegalovirus-associated.

Amplification used 60 Vbeta primers and 13 Jbeta primers. Assay used: immunoSEQ multiplex PCR; TCRdb lists only in-frame clones, some missing. This table has fewer than 250,000 clones, around three quarters appearing once. V lost 5 bases and J 1 base, leaving 10 bases between the germline ends. The CDR3 sequence is 14 residues long. Germline-derived CDR1 and CDR2 are LGHNA and YNFKEQ. Regarding this clone: The antigen is not known.

The receptor was isolated from a woman in her late teens or twenties in good health and CMV-seronegative. The sequencing input was PBMCs. V is TRBV4-2 and J is TRBJ2-3; TRBD2 might be the D (5 bases). The CDR3 nucleotides are TGTGCCAGCAGCTCAGCGGTTCGCACAGATACGCAGTATTTT. As protein: CASSSAVRTDTQYF.